Shown below are 25 T cell receptor beta chains from a single sample sequenced in a study of cytomegalovirus exposure and HLA in healthy donors. With 60 Vbeta and 13 Jbeta primers, the PCR was carried out. The assay was immunoSEQ multiplex PCR, and TCRdb's table has in-frame clones only and misses some. The data contain about 210,000 clones, 75% to 80% of them singletons. Sequencing used PBMCs. The receptors were sampled from a male donor in good health and CMV-seronegative.

The chain joins TRBV29-1 to TRBJ2-1; D is perhaps TRBD2 (6 bases). This CDR3 is built from 14 residues. Trimming removed 7 bases at V and 5 bases at J, with 18 bases between. Germline V lookup: CDR1 SQVTM, CDR2 ANQGSEA. The CDR3 region has the DNA TGCAGCGCGGCGGGGAGAGGAGCAGACAATGAGCAGTTCTTC. It encodes CSAAGRGADNEQFF.

J is TRBJ1-4 and V is TRBV5-4; weak D call: TRBD1 (5 bases). V lost 4 bases to trimming and J lost 0 bases, with 10 bases between them. CDR1 and CDR2 from the germline V gene are SGHNT and YYREEE (reference sequence). The CDR3 length is 15 residues. This chain's CDR3 is CASSGTGATNEKLFF. CDR3 DNA: TGTGCCAGCAGCGGAACAGGTGCAACTAATGAAAAACTGTTTTTT.

The chain employs TRBV2 and TRBJ1-1, with 7 positions matching TRBD1. The CDR3 is made up of 12 amino acids. Germline CDR1 and CDR2: SNHLY and FYNNEI. The junction had 4 bases not matched to a gene; V was cut back by 4 bases and J by 8 bases. CDR3 in amino acids: CASSATGTEAFF. The CDR3 DNA reads TGTGCCAGCAGTGCGACAGGGACCGAAGCTTTCTTT.

As DNA, the CDR3 is TGTGCCAGCAGCTCTCAGGGCGATAGTGGCTACACCTTC. It is translated as CASSSQGDSGYTF. This chain links TRBV13 with TRBJ1-2; D possibly corresponds to TRBD1 (5 bases). Germline V gives CDR1 PRHDT, CDR2 FYEKMQ (reference sequence). The germline V and J ends were trimmed by 4 bases and 7 bases, with 13 bases remaining between them. This CDR3 has 13 residues.

The table lists this clone with a few counts. The genes are TRBV29-1 and TRBJ2-7; tentative D call: TRBD2 (5 bases). There are 12 residues in the CDR3. Per germline, CDR1 SQVTM and CDR2 ANQGSEA. The V and J ends lost 5 bases and 3 bases respectively, with 11 bases between them. In DNA, the CDR3 is TGCAGCGTTCAGTTCGGGAACTACGAGCAGTACTTC. Its translation is CSVQFGNYEQYF.

J is TRBJ2-2 and V is TRBV7-2; 11 bases map to TRBD2. This CDR3 is 19 amino acids long. V was clipped by 1 base and J by 6 bases; unmatched bases: 13. Looked up from germline, CDR1 is SGHTA and CDR2 is FQGNSA. The CDR3 loop is CASSLVLPRVAGGPGELFF. The CDR3 DNA is TGTGCCAGCAGCTTAGTACTACCGCGGGTAGCGGGGGGGCCCGGGGAGCTGTTTTTT.

The V call is TRBV21-1, the J call TRBJ1-1. TRBV21-1 corresponds to a pseudogene. The CDR3 extends over 15 amino acids. The CDR3 region has the DNA TGTGCCAGCACCGCCCACCATGGAGAGAACACTGAAGCTTTCTTT. Translated, it gives CASTAHHGENTEAFF.

Turning to this clone: The same CDR3 arises from other DNA sequences in this sample as well. The rearrangement links TRBV27 to TRBJ1-5, with D tentatively TRBD1 (5 bases). CDR3 length: 13 amino acids. V lost 5 bases, J lost 6 bases, and 11 bases lay in between. Germline lookup yields CDR1 MNHEY and CDR2 SMNVEV (reference sequence). CDR3 amino acids: CASSLGGTQPQHF. The CDR3 nucleotides are TGTGCCAGCAGTCTGGGGGGGACTCAGCCCCAGCATTTT.

This clone appeared a single time. This chain links TRBV5-5 with TRBJ2-7, with TRBD1 matching 7 bases. The CDR3 sequence is 15 residues long. CDR1 SGHKS and CDR2 YYEKEE come from the germline V gene (reference sequence). Germline trimming cut 0 bases from V and 3 bases from J; bases unmatched to any gene: 6. Here the CDR3 reads CASSLVRDRSYEQYF. The CDR3 DNA is TGTGCCAGCAGCTTGGTTAGGGACAGAAGCTACGAGCAGTACTTC.

V usage is TRBV7-8 and J usage is TRBJ2-7; 10 bases line up with TRBD2. With V trimmed by 5 bases and J by 4 bases, 14 bases remained unmatched. Per germline, CDR1 SGHVS and CDR2 FQNEAQ. This CDR3 comprises 17 residues. This CDR3 is CASSRFATPSGSYEQYF. As DNA, the CDR3 is TGTGCCAGCAGCCGCTTCGCTACCCCTAGCGGGAGTTACGAGCAGTACTTC. The full variable domain, rest sourced from reference TRBV7-8 and TRBJ2-7, is GAGVSQSPRYKVAKRGQDVALRCDPISGHVSLFWYQQALGQGPEFLTYFQNEAQLDKSGLPSDRFFAERPEGSVSTLKIQRTQQEDSAVYLCASSRFATPSGSYEQYFGPGTRLTVT.

The chain employs TRBV18 and TRBJ2-3, with D hard to call. The CDR3 contains 15 residues. CDR1 is KGHSH and CDR2 is LQKENI in the germline V gene. Trimming removed 6 bases at V and 4 bases at J, with 17 bases between. CDR3 in DNA: TGTGCCAGCTCCCGGCTGACAAATGACGCAGATACGCAGTATTTT. This encodes CASSRLTNDADTQYF. The full variable domain, rest sourced from reference TRBV18 and TRBJ2-3, is NAGVMQNPRHLVRRRGQEARLRCSPMKGHSHVYWYRQLPEEGLKFMVYLQKENIIDESGMPKERFSAEFPKEGPSILRIQQVVRGDSAAYFCASSRLTNDADTQYFGPGTRLTVL.

The chain has TRBV9 and TRBJ2-1; 7 nucleotides agree with TRBD2. This CDR3 spans 15 amino acids. The junction had 10 bases not matched to a gene; V was cut back by 2 bases and J by 8 bases. CDR1 is SGDLS, CDR2 YYNGEE, per germline. The CDR3 bases are TGTGCCAGCAGCGTGGGGCTAGCGGAGTTTCATGAGCAGTTCTTC. It is translated as CASSVGLAEFHEQFF.

The table lists this clone with a count of one. The chain couples TRBV7-8 to TRBJ2-7; TRBD2 matches at 13 bases. V trimming: 5 bases; J trimming: 2 bases; junction bases outside the gene matches: 6. This CDR3 spans 16 amino acids. The V gene's germline CDR1 is SGHVS and CDR2 FQNEAQ. CDR3 in DNA: TGTGCCAGCAGCCCCGGACTAGCGGGGGCCCCCTACGAGCAGTACTTC. Its protein product is CASSPGLAGAPYEQYF.

The J gene is TRBJ2-5, the V gene TRBV18, with 11 bases that match TRBD1. The J segment lost 5 bases and the V segment lost 4 bases, leaving 9 bases of the junction unmatched. The CDR3 has 16 residues. Germline V CDR1 and CDR2: KGHSH, LQKENI. CDR3 sequence (DNA): TGTGCCAGCTCACTACAAAGGACAGGGGGCTTGGAGACCCAGTACTTC. This gives the protein CASSLQRTGGLETQYF.

The chain employs TRBV2 and TRBJ2-1, with TRBD2 matching 8 bases. The CDR3 has 15 residues. The trim removed 2 bases at V and 5 bases at J, leaving 5 bases unmatched. Germline assignment: CDR1 SNHLY and CDR2 FYNNEI. The CDR3, as DNA: TGTGCCAGCAGTGAAATACTAGCGGAACACAATGAGCAGTTCTTC. Translating it yields CASSEILAEHNEQFF.

The rearrangement uses TRBV14 and TRBJ2-7, with D perhaps TRBD1 (6 bases). V dropped 6 bases and J dropped 3 bases, with 18 bases sitting between them. The CDR3 sequence is 15 residues long. Germline lookup yields CDR1 SGHDN and CDR2 FVKESK. CDR3 loop: CASSPPRGRDYEQYF. CDR3 nucleotide sequence: TGTGCCAGCAGTCCCCCCAGGGGCCGGGACTACGAGCAGTACTTC.

This clone was recorded a few times. The chain recombines TRBV30 with TRBJ2-5; the match to TRBD1 covers 10 bases. Germline CDR1 is GTSNPN and CDR2 is SVGIG (reference sequence). Losses at the gene ends were 4 bases for V and 7 bases for J; bases not matched to a gene: 6. There are 13 residues in the CDR3. CDR3 in amino acids: CAWTDRGQGTQYF. CDR3 coding DNA: TGTGCCTGGACAGACAGGGGGCAGGGGACCCAGTACTTC.

This clone appeared a few times. The genes are TRBV30 and TRBJ1-2, with a weak D call TRBD1 (6 bases). V was cut by 0 bases and J by 4 bases, with 21 bases left in between. Germline V CDR1 and CDR2: GTSNPN, SVGIG (reference sequence). The CDR3 runs to 17 residues. DNA of the CDR3: TGTGCCTGGAGTGTACGGAGGCAGGGGTGGAGGACCTATGGCTACACCTTC. It yields the protein CAWSVRRQGWRTYGYTF.

V is TRBV5-6 and J is TRBJ2-7; TRBD1 aligns across 7 bases. This CDR3 is 16 amino acids long. Germline-derived CDR1 and CDR2 are SGHDT and YYEEEE. The V and J ends lost 4 bases and 0 bases, in that order; junction bases with no gene match: 10. The CDR3 sequence: CASSPRQGFTSYEQYF. CDR3 nucleotide sequence: TGTGCCAGCAGCCCACGACAGGGATTTACCTCCTACGAGCAGTACTTC.

Only a few counts were recorded for this clone. The chain couples TRBV19 to TRBJ1-4; 8 bases align to TRBD1. Trimming cost V 6 bases and J 3 bases; bases outside gene matches: 12. Germline loops: CDR1 LNHDA, CDR2 SQIVND (reference sequence). The CDR3 spans 17 residues. The CDR3 coding sequence is TGTGCCAGTAGGCCCCCCCGGCAGGGGGCTTCTAATGAAAAACTGTTTTTT. Its translation is CASRPPRQGASNEKLFF.

The genes are TRBV25-1 and TRBJ2-5; D gene uncertain. The CDR3 runs to 14 residues. CDR1 and CDR2 (germline): MGHDK, SYGVNS. With 0 bases removed from V and 3 bases from J, the gap between germline ends came to 8 bases. The CDR3 DNA reads TGTGCCAGCAGTGAATATGAGATAGAAGAGACCCAGTACTTC. It codes for CASSEYEIEETQYF. Filled out from reference TRBV25-1 and TRBJ2-5, the complete variable domain reads EADIYQTPRYLVIGTGKKITLECSQTMGHDKMYWYQQDPGMELHLIHYSYGVNSTEKGDLSSESTVSRIRTEHFPLTLESARPSHTSQYLCASSEYEIEETQYFGPGTRLLVL.

The J gene is TRBJ2-3, the V gene TRBV19; D possibly corresponds to TRBD1 (7 bases). The V gene lost 6 bases and the J gene lost 4 bases, with 8 bases spanning the gap. CDR1 is LNHDA, CDR2 SQIVND, per germline (reference sequence). CDR3 length: 12 residues. The CDR3 sequence: CASSRGADTQYF. CDR3 sequence (DNA): TGTGCCAGTAGCAGGGGGGCAGATACGCAGTATTTT.

The chain joins TRBV21-1 to TRBJ2-3; TRBD2, the D gene given by the table, was not confirmed from the DNA. TRBV21-1 is an annotated pseudogene. The length of the CDR3 is 17 residues. For the CDR3, the DNA is TGTGCCAGCAGCAAAGACCCAGCGGAGGCTAGCACAGATACGCAGTATTTT. This gives the protein CASSKDPAEASTDTQYF.

The chain couples TRBV11-1 to TRBJ2-5; 10 nucleotides agree with TRBD1. Losses at the gene ends were 3 bases for V and 4 bases for J; bases not matched to a gene: 5. CDR3 size: 15 residues. Germline CDR1 and CDR2: SGHAT and FQDESV (reference sequence). The CDR3 region has the DNA TGTGCCAGCAGCTTTGGGACAGGGGTAGTAGAGACCCAGTACTTC. Translation gives CASSFGTGVVETQYF.

This clone has only one observation. J is TRBJ1-2 and V is TRBV27, with TRBD1 identical over 10 bases. Trimming at V came to 4 bases and at J to 5 bases, leaving 7 bases not matched to a gene. CDR1 is MNHEY, CDR2 SMNVEV, per germline (reference sequence). The length of the CDR3 is 15 residues. The CDR3 DNA reads as TGTGCCAGCAGTTACGTCGGGACAGGGGCTTATGGCTACACCTTC. Protein product: CASSYVGTGAYGYTF.